A selection of T cell receptor beta chains follows, all from one sample in a study of identical twins. TCRdb called the 5' RACE reads again in MiXCR, with one record for every CDR3 protein. This sample carries approximately 350,000 distinct CDR3 sequences, over 9% of them seen once, and the ten largest clones take approximately 7.9%. The same data also contributed to another study, on yellow fever vaccine responses in identical twins.

The sequencing sample was made of CD8+ T cells sorted from blood. The receptors originated from a woman in her late teens or twenties in good health. CDR3s include the opening cysteine and the closing phenylalanine or tryptophan. A D gene is named only where the DNA matches it firmly. Size is stated for part of the rows, as once, few or many counts, or as a class when the clone is expanded.

size	D	V	J	DNA	CDR3
few	TRBD2	TRBV24-1	TRBJ2-1	TGTGCCACCAGTCAAACCGGGACTAGTCTGTACAATGAGCAGTTCTTC	CATSQTGTSLYNEQFF
.	TRBD2	TRBV11-2	TRBJ2-3	TGTGCCAGCAGCTTAGACCAACTAGCGGGAGGAAGAGATACGCAGTATTTT	CASSLDQLAGGRDTQYF
few	.	TRBV27	TRBJ2-3	TGTGCCAGCAGTCCCTCGAGGGGGGATATTGTAGATACGCAGTATTTT	CASSPSRGDIVDTQYF
few	TRBD1	TRBV5-1	TRBJ2-2	TGCGCCAGCAGCTTGGTACTGGGACAGGAGGACACCGGGGAGCTGTTTTTT	CASSLVLGQEDTGELFF
.	.	TRBV6-2/TRBV6-3	TRBJ2-1	TGTGCCAGCACCCGGACAGAGAGTGAGGCCAATGAGCAGTTCTTC	CASTRTESEANEQFF
few	.	TRBV4-1	TRBJ2-5	TGCGCCAGCAGCCAAGCGATCGGTCTAGCCTTATTCCACTTC	CASSQAIGLALFHF
.	.	TRBV11-2	TRBJ1-5	TGTGCCAGCAGCTTAGCGGGTAACCCCAATCAGCCCCAGCATTTT	CASSLAGNPNQPQHF
many	.	TRBV12-3/TRBV12-4	TRBJ2-1	TGTGCCAGCAATGCGGGCTCCTACAATGAGCAGTTCTTC	CASNAGSYNEQFF
.	TRBD1	TRBV13	TRBJ1-5	TGTGCCAGCAGCTCAAGAGGACAGGGTGGGAATCAGCCCCAGCATTTT	CASSSRGQGGNQPQHF
few	TRBD1	TRBV20-1	TRBJ1-5	TGCAGTGCTAGAGGTGGACAGGGCGTTCAGCCCCAGCATTTT	CSARGGQGVQPQHF
many	TRBD2	TRBV4-2	TRBJ2-7	TGTGCCAGCAGCCAGACATTAGCGGGAGCTCACCTCTACGAGCAGTACTTC	CASSQTLAGAHLYEQYF
many	.	TRBV29-1	TRBJ2-7	TGCAGCGTTGAATTCGGGGGAGCGGGCTACGAGCAGTACTTC	CSVEFGGAGYEQYF
few	.	TRBV6-2/TRBV6-3	TRBJ1-6	TGTGCCAGCAGTTACGGAACCTCACCCCTCCACTTT	CASSYGTSPLHF
few	.	TRBV20-1	TRBJ2-2	TGCAGTGCTAGCGACCAACCATATTCGACCGGGGAGCTGTTTTTT	CSASDQPYSTGELFF
few	TRBD2	TRBV24-1	TRBJ2-5	TGTGCCACCAGTGATCACGACCCCGGACTAGCGGGAGGTAGAGAGACCCAGTACTTC	CATSDHDPGLAGGRETQYF
few	TRBD2	TRBV20-1	TRBJ2-5	TGCAGTGCTCCTACGGGGGGCCAAGAGACCCAGTACTTC	CSAPTGGQETQYF
few	TRBD1	TRBV10-1	TRBJ2-3	TGCGCCAGCAGGCTGGGACAGGGAAAGAAAGCAGATACGCAGTATTTT	CASRLGQGKKADTQYF
few	.	TRBV7-9	TRBJ1-1	TGTGCCAGCAGCCCCCCCATAGGGCACACTGAAGCTTTCTTT	CASSPPIGHTEAFF
few	.	TRBV11-2	TRBJ1-1	TGTGCCAGCAGCGGGGGGGGGCCGCACACTGAAGCTTTCTTT	CASSGGGPHTEAFF
.	TRBD1	TRBV5-1	TRBJ2-1	TGCGCCAGCAGCCCCCGGGACAGCTCCTACAATGAGCAGTTCTTC	CASSPRDSSYNEQFF
few	.	TRBV2	TRBJ2-7	TGTGCCAGCAGTGAATCACAGAACTACGAGCAGTACTTC	CASSESQNYEQYF
.	.	TRBV20-1	TRBJ2-2	TGCAGTGCTAGAGGAGGGGGGTGGGTCGGGGAGCTGTTTTTT	CSARGGGWVGELFF
few	.	TRBV6-8	TRBJ2-2	TGTGCCAGCAGACCGACGGCCAACTCGAACACCGGGGAGCTGTTTTTT	CASRPTANSNTGELFF
.	TRBD2	TRBV12-3/TRBV12-4	TRBJ2-5	TGTGCCAGCAGTTTCTTAGTAGGTAGCGGGGAACCGCCCTACCAAGAGACCCAGTACTTC	CASSFLVGSGEPPYQETQYF
many	.	TRBV12-3/TRBV12-4	TRBJ2-7	TGTGCCAGCAGTTTAGGGGATCCCGACGAGCAGTACTTC	CASSLGDPDEQYF
.	.	TRBV20-1	TRBJ2-1	TGCAGTGCTAGAGAGAGGAATGAGCAGTTCTTC	CSARERNEQFF
.	TRBD2	TRBV20-1	TRBJ2-3	TGCAGTGCTCTAGCGGGGGTTGGTTGGGATACGCAGTATTTT	CSALAGVGWDTQYF
many	.	TRBV29-1	TRBJ2-7	TGCAGCGTTAAGGGGGAAATAGCCTACGAGCAGTACTTC	CSVKGEIAYEQYF
many	.	TRBV4-1	TRBJ2-5	TGCGCCAGCAGCCAAGATGGGGGGAGACAAGAGACCCAGTACTTC	CASSQDGGRQETQYF
few	TRBD1	TRBV7-9	TRBJ2-5	TGTGCCACTCCGGACAGGGGGGGTCAAGAGACCCAGTACTTC	CATPDRGGQETQYF
.	.	TRBV20-1	TRBJ1-1	TGCAGTGCTAGATCCTACAGGAACGAGATCCTGAACACTGAAGCTTTCTTT	CSARSYRNEILNTEAFF
few	TRBD1	TRBV6-5	TRBJ2-3	TGTGCCAGCAGTTCCACAGGGGCGGACACAGATACGCAGTATTTT	CASSSTGADTDTQYF
few	.	TRBV6-4	TRBJ2-2	TGTGCCAGCAGTGACTCTCCGGGGTACGGGGAGCTGTTTTTT	CASSDSPGYGELFF
.	.	TRBV25-1	TRBJ2-1	TGTGCCAGCAGTCCTAGCTTCAATGAGCAGTTCTTC	CASSPSFNEQFF
.	.	TRBV12-3/TRBV12-4	TRBJ2-7	TGTGCCAGCAGTGCCTTACAGGTCCCCGAGCAGTACTTC	CASSALQVPEQYF